This T cell receptor (beta chain) was obtained from a study of blood T cell repertoires in COVID-19. Sequenced by immunoSEQ multiplex PCR; TCRdb stores in-frame clones only, minus some. The repertoire holds approximately 400,000 clones, 88% seen once, with 10% to 15% in the top ten. CDR3 length: 15 residues. Trimming removed 0 bases from V and 6 bases from J, with 15 bases in between. Germline values: CDR1 MNHEY, CDR2 SVGAGI. The receptor's source is a woman aged 45-60 years with COVID-19, enrolled during active disease. V gene TRBV6-5 combines with J gene TRBJ2-7; D is possibly TRBD2 (6 bases). The specimen was peripheral blood. Written as DNA, the CDR3 is TGTGCCAGCAGTTACTCGTGGGAGTCGGGACTCGAGCAGTACTTC. Encoded protein: CASSYSWESGLEQYF.